A single sample gave rise to the 20 T cell receptor beta chains below, sequenced in a study of radiation and T cells in renal cell carcinoma. Indicated treatment: treatment-naive control, cytoreductive nephrectomy. Repertoires were generated with immunoSEQ multiplex PCR, while TCRdb's copy carries only in-frame clones and drops some. The data contain around 15,000 clones, about 53% of them seen just once; the ten biggest clones take up 9.5% to 10%. The material was tumor tissue, obtained from a patient whose treatment was nephrectomy without radiotherapy. These receptors were taken from a middle-aged man with renal cell carcinoma.

The rearrangement links TRBV6-4 to TRBJ2-1; D tentatively fits TRBD1 or TRBD2 (6 bases each). From germline, CDR1 is MRHNA and CDR2 SNTAGT. V lost 3 bases, J lost 5 bases, and 17 bases lay in between. This CDR3 spans 16 amino acids. This chain's CDR3 is CASSEAMGGGHNEQFF. CDR3 bases: TGTGCCAGCAGTGAGGCGATGGGGGGCGGGCACAATGAGCAGTTCTTC.

This clone is categorized as medium-sized. The V call is TRBV4-2, the J call TRBJ1-2; D not resolved. Germline V gives CDR1 LGHNA, CDR2 YNFKEQ. V shed 6 bases and J shed 11 bases, with 10 bases lying between them. The CDR3 is made up of 10 amino acids. CDR3 residues: CASRQIGYTF. CDR3 sequence (DNA): TGTGCCAGCAGGCAAATAGGGTACACCTTC.

The chain couples TRBV5-8 to TRBJ2-5, with 10 positions matching TRBD2. Per germline, CDR1 SGHTS and CDR2 YDEGEE. Unmatched junction bases numbered 4, after V lost 4 bases and J lost 1 base. This CDR3 has 15 residues. CDR3 sequence (DNA): TGTGCCAGCAGCCAAGAGCGGGGGGGCCAAGAGACCCAGTACTTC. As protein: CASSQERGGQETQYF.

This clone has only a few counts. The genes are TRBV29-1 and TRBJ1-3; 8 nucleotides agree with TRBD1. CDR1 is SQVTM, CDR2 ANQGSEA, per germline. The CDR3 has 15 residues. The CDR3 DNA reads as TGCAGTATCCTGGGTACAGGGGGTGTAGGAAACACCATATATTTT. This encodes CSILGTGGVGNTIYF.

This clone was seen just once. The chain carries TRBV5-1 and TRBJ1-1; the D is unclear. Germline V gene lookup returns CDR1 SGHRS and CDR2 YFSETQ. Trimming took off 0 bases at V and 1 base at J, with 4 bases between the two ends. The CDR3 is 13 amino acids. The CDR3 DNA sequence: TGCGCCAGCAGCTTGGGTAGGAACACTGAAGCTTTCTTT. Translating gives CASSLGRNTEAFF.

This clone has just one count. The V gene is TRBV4-1, the J gene TRBJ2-7; TRBD2 matches at 7 bases. The CDR3 has 16 residues. Germline V CDR1 and CDR2: MGHRA, YSYEKL. V lost 4 bases, J lost 5 bases, and 14 bases stayed unmatched. CDR3 protein: CASSPIEQGGVHEQYF. Here the CDR3 DNA reads TGCGCCAGCAGCCCCATAGAGCAGGGAGGGGTTCACGAGCAGTACTTC.

By share, this clone ranks as medium-sized (0.01 to 0.1%). This chain connects TRBV27 to TRBJ1-2, with TRBD1 as a possible D gene (6 bases). Trimming stripped 4 bases from V and 8 bases from J, with 14 bases between. The length of the CDR3 is 13 residues. The germline V gene encodes CDR1 MNHEY and CDR2 SMNVEV (reference sequence). CDR3 bases: TGTGCCAGCAGTTCAGGGGCATCGTACGGCTACACCTTC. Translating it yields CASSSGASYGYTF.

This clone occurred a few times. This chain links TRBV4-1 with TRBJ1-5, with unresolved D. The CDR3 consists of 13 residues. Germline V CDR1 and CDR2: MGHRA, YSYEKL. V lost 4 bases to trimming and J lost 0 bases, with 4 bases between them. The CDR3 DNA is TGCGCCAGCAGCCCTCATAGCAATCAGCCCCAGCATTTT. Translating it yields CASSPHSNQPQHF.

The chain couples TRBV6-5 to TRBJ2-7, with D possibly matching TRBD1 (5 bases). V lost 7 bases to trimming and J lost 0 bases, with 10 bases between them. CDR3 size: 13 residues. In germline, CDR1 is MNHEY, CDR2 SVGAGI. This chain's CDR3 is CASNGAVSYEQYF. CDR3 DNA: TGTGCCAGCAATGGGGCAGTCTCCTACGAGCAGTACTTC.

The rearrangement links TRBV18 to TRBJ2-1; TRBD1 aligns across 9 bases. Trimming cost V 6 bases and J 6 bases; bases outside gene matches: 9. The CDR3 contains 15 residues. The V gene's germline CDR1 is KGHSH and CDR2 LQKENI. CDR3 amino acids: CASSPGTGSFNEQFF. In nucleotides, the CDR3 is TGTGCCAGCTCCCCTGGGACAGGGAGTTTCAATGAGCAGTTCTTC.

This chain joins TRBV6-6 and TRBJ2-7, with D possibly being TRBD2 (5 bases). CDR1 is MNHNY, CDR2 SVGAGI, per germline (reference sequence). This CDR3 has 12 residues. V was clipped by 6 bases and J by 5 bases, with 11 bases between them. CDR3 loop: CASRISGDEQYF. Here the CDR3 DNA reads TGTGCCAGCAGAATCTCCGGGGACGAGCAGTACTTC.

The chain recombines TRBV30 with TRBJ2-1; TRBD1 is a possible D gene (7 bases). Germline assignment: CDR1 GTSNPN and CDR2 SVGIG (reference sequence). The CDR3 has 14 amino acids. V was clipped by 1 base and J by 5 bases, with 12 bases between them. Here the CDR3 reads CAWSGGTVNNEQFF. The CDR3 DNA reads TGTGCCTGGAGTGGCGGGACAGTCAACAATGAGCAGTTCTTC.

In regard to this clone: At one end, the junction sequence differs from germline, possibly due to a read error. This rearrangement joins TRBV4-3 to TRBJ1-6; 9 bases are shared with TRBD1. Per germline, CDR1 LGHNA and CDR2 YSLEER. The CDR3 runs 15 residues. The CDR3 region is CASRQVGTGPSPLHF. In DNA, the CDR3 is TGCGCCAGCAGACAAGTCGGGACAGGGCCCTCACCCCTCCACTTT.

This clone has a handful of counts. This rearrangement joins TRBV21-1 to TRBJ1-1. TRBV21-1 is termed a pseudogene. CDR3 length: 15 residues. This CDR3 reads CASSKVEDFNTEAFF. The CDR3, as DNA: TGTGCCAGCAGCAAAGTCGAGGATTTTAACACTGAAGCTTTCTTT.

The chain recombines TRBV6-5 with TRBJ1-2; TRBD1 agrees at 7 bases. This CDR3 has 12 residues. The V gene end was trimmed by 5 bases and the J gene end by 3 bases; junction bases not matched to a gene: 0. CDR1 and CDR2 from the germline V gene are MNHEY and SVGAGI. The CDR3 loop is CASSQGDYGYTF. The CDR3 DNA reads as TGTGCCAGCAGTCAGGGGGACTATGGCTACACCTTC.

This clone was detected only a few times. The chain uses TRBV18 and TRBJ1-6; D uncertain. V gave up 6 bases and J gave up 7 bases, with 13 bases separating them. Germline CDR1 KGHSH, CDR2 LQKENI. The CDR3 is 14 residues long. The DNA for the CDR3 is TGTGCCAGCTCTTCCACAGAAAGGAATTCACCCCTCCACTTT. Protein sequence: CASSSTERNSPLHF.

This clone appeared a few times. The rearrangement links TRBV5-6 to TRBJ2-1; 7 bases agree with TRBD1. The length of the CDR3 is 16 residues. Per germline, CDR1 SGHDT and CDR2 YYEEEE. V lost 4 bases, J lost 4 bases, and 11 bases stayed unmatched. Here the CDR3 reads CASSAQGQILYNEQFF. Here the CDR3 DNA reads TGTGCCAGCAGCGCGCAGGGACAGATCCTTTACAATGAGCAGTTCTTC. The variable domain in full, completed from reference TRBV5-6 and TRBJ2-1, reads DAGVTQSPTHLIKTRGQQVTLRCSPKSGHDTVSWYQQALGQGPQFIFQYYEEEERQRGNFPDRFSGHQFPNYSSELNVNALLLGDSALYLCASSAQGQILYNEQFFGPGTRLTVL.

The chain couples TRBV9 to TRBJ2-6; 10 bases match TRBD2. CDR1 is SGDLS and CDR2 is YYNGEE in the germline V gene. The CDR3 has 15 residues. With 5 bases clipped from V and 3 bases from J, the junction kept 2 bases outside the gene matches. The DNA for the CDR3 is TGTGCCAGCAGAGCTAGCGGGGGTGGGGCCAACGTCCTGACTTTC. This gives the protein CASRASGGGANVLTF.

This sequence joins TRBV6-1 and TRBJ1-1; 9 bases fit TRBD1. The CDR3 totals 16 residues. Germline-derived CDR1 and CDR2 are MNHNS and SASEGT. V shed 4 bases, J shed 0 bases, and the junction held 6 bases outside the gene matches. Written as DNA, the CDR3 is TGTGCCAGCAGTGGGACAGGGGACGGGATGAACACTGAAGCTTTCTTT. Its protein is CASSGTGDGMNTEAFF.

By sample fraction, this clone is medium-sized. The chain couples TRBV6-1 to TRBJ1-1; possibly TRBD1 for D (5 bases). This CDR3 comprises 13 residues. Per the germline V gene, CDR1 is MNHNS and CDR2 is SASEGT. Trimming removed 3 bases from V and 1 base from J, with 6 bases in between. The CDR3 DNA is TGTGCCAGCAGTGACAGGGAGAACACTGAAGCTTTCTTT. Protein sequence: CASSDRENTEAFF.